The 17 T cell receptor beta chains below were found in one sample sequenced in a study of T cell responses to AZD1222 COVID-19 vaccine. Sequencing used immunoSEQ multiplex PCR; TCRdb keeps in-frame clones, though not all of them. Altogether fewer than 200,000 clones are present, about 92% being singletons, with the ten largest covering 4% to 5.5%. This specimen was peripheral blood, taken on day 0 of MenACWY control vaccination. These TCRs come from an adult in good health.

The rearrangement joins TRBV5-1 to TRBJ1-1; tentatively, D is TRBD1 (6 bases). The V end was cut by 3 bases, the J end by 5 bases, with 17 bases between. CDR3 length: 15 residues. Germline V lookup: CDR1 SGHRS, CDR2 YFSETQ. CDR3 region: CASSSGTYRWTEAFF. For the CDR3, the DNA is TGCGCCAGCAGCTCCGGGACATACCGGTGGACTGAAGCTTTCTTT.

J is TRBJ1-2 and V is TRBV18; TRBD1 matches 7 bases. This CDR3 comprises 14 residues. J gave up 2 bases and V 8 bases, and 8 bases lay outside the gene matches. Germline V CDR1 and CDR2: KGHSH, LQKENI. The CDR3 nucleotides read TGTGCCAGCACGACAGGGCCGATAAACTATGGCTACACCTTC. This sequence encodes CASTTGPINYGYTF.

The gene calls are TRBV9 and TRBJ2-3, with TRBD2 matching over 11 bases. Germline lookup yields CDR1 SGDLS and CDR2 YYNGEE. This CDR3 has 16 amino acids. V shed 4 bases and J 11 bases; nucleotides not matched to a gene: 15. The CDR3 region is CASSPRTSVAGGEQYF. The CDR3 DNA sequence: TGTGCCAGCAGCCCAAGAACTTCGGTAGCGGGAGGGGAGCAGTATTTT.

The V gene is TRBV27, the J gene TRBJ2-2; 8 nucleotides line up with TRBD1. Trimming took 1 base from V and 7 from J; bases not matched to a gene: 8. Germline lookup yields CDR1 MNHEY and CDR2 SMNVEV (reference sequence). The CDR3 covers 16 residues. The DNA of the CDR3 is TGTGCCAGCAGTTTATTTTTTACAGGGGGGAACGGGGAGCTGTTTTTT. Its translation is CASSLFFTGGNGELFF.

The V call is TRBV29-1, the J call TRBJ2-5; D is unresolved. CDR3 size: 13 residues. The germline V gene has CDR1 SQVTM and CDR2 ANQGSEA. Trimming stripped 8 bases from V and 1 base from J, with 14 bases between. Here the CDR3 DNA reads TGCAGCACCGTTACAGTAGGCCAAGAGACCCAGTACTTC. Amino acid sequence: CSTVTVGQETQYF.

The chain joins TRBV6-5 to TRBJ1-2; D is ambiguous. CDR3 size: 13 residues. Germline CDR1 is MNHEY and CDR2 is SVGAGI. Trimming removed 4 bases at V and 10 bases at J, with 16 bases between. The DNA for the CDR3 is TGTGCCAGCAGTTCGCCGGCGGCGAGGATCTACACCTTC. It is translated as CASSSPAARIYTF.

This chain joins TRBV19 and TRBJ1-5; D gene ambiguous. V lost 3 bases, J lost 0 bases, and 18 bases lay in between. The CDR3 covers 18 residues. The germline V gene encodes CDR1 LNHDA and CDR2 SQIVND (reference sequence). The CDR3 sequence is CASSIDRRRNPSNQPQHF. The CDR3 coding sequence is TGTGCCAGTAGTATTGACCGTCGACGGAATCCTAGCAATCAGCCCCAGCATTTT.

Only one count was recorded for this clone. The chain joins TRBV5-1 to TRBJ2-1; 14 bases align to TRBD2. V lost 0 bases, J lost 7 bases, and 0 bases stayed unmatched. Germline CDR1 and CDR2: SGHRS and YFSETQ. This CDR3 region has 15 residues. CDR3 amino acids: CASSLGLAGGNEQFF. As DNA, the CDR3 is TGCGCCAGCAGCTTGGGACTAGCGGGAGGGAATGAGCAGTTCTTC.

The chain joins TRBV7-8 to TRBJ1-1; a weak D match, TRBD1 (6 bases). Germline-derived CDR1 and CDR2 are SGHVS and FQNEAQ. The CDR3 runs to 18 residues. Trimming removed 2 bases from V and 1 base from J, with 20 bases in between. The CDR3 protein is CASSLRVPGDLSNTEAFF. CDR3 DNA: TGTGCCAGCAGCTTACGAGTCCCAGGGGACCTATCGAACACTGAAGCTTTCTTT.

The rearrangement links TRBV6-5 to TRBJ1-1; D unclear. V lost 2 bases and J 8 bases, leaving 12 bases between the germline ends. CDR1 and CDR2 from the germline V gene are MNHEY and SVGAGI. The CDR3 totals 13 residues. CDR3 DNA sequence: TGTGCCAGCAGTTACCGCGGTTCGGGAGAAGCTTTCTTT. Translating it yields CASSYRGSGEAFF.

This chain uses TRBV10-3 with TRBJ1-1; perhaps TRBD1 as D (5 bases). In germline, CDR1 is ENHRY, CDR2 SYGVKD. The CDR3 has 12 amino acids. V lost 3 bases, J lost 5 bases, and 7 bases lay in between. The chain's CDR3 is CAISDRGTEAFF. CDR3 sequence (DNA): TGTGCCATCAGTGATCGGGGGACTGAAGCTTTCTTT.

The genes are TRBV24-1 and TRBJ2-3, with D possibly matching TRBD2 (6 bases). The germline gives CDR1 KGHDR, CDR2 SFDVKD. V lost 11 bases and J 3 bases, leaving 17 bases between the germline ends. The length of the CDR3 is 14 residues. CDR3 protein: CAIGAAGRTDTQYF. The CDR3 bases are TGTGCCATTGGGGCGGCGGGACGTACAGATACGCAGTATTTT.

V gene TRBV19 combines with J gene TRBJ2-2; 7 nucleotides line up with TRBD1. Unmatched junction bases numbered 4, after V lost 5 bases and J lost 4 bases. CDR3 size: 14 residues. Germline values: CDR1 LNHDA, CDR2 SQIVND (reference sequence). The CDR3 here is CASSWAGGTGELFF. DNA of the CDR3: TGTGCCAGTAGTTGGGCAGGGGGCACCGGGGAGCTGTTTTTT.

The CDR3 DNA follows: TGTGCCTCTTCCTTAGGGCAGTCAGCCTACGAGCAGTACTTC. Its protein is CASSLGQSAYEQYF. V gene TRBV19 combines with J gene TRBJ2-7; no firm D call. The CDR3 runs to 14 residues. Germline V CDR1 and CDR2: LNHDA, SQIVND (reference sequence). V lost 11 bases and J 2 bases, leaving 19 bases between the germline ends.

The rearrangement uses TRBV7-8 and TRBJ1-5; no clear D. V shed 2 bases and J shed 6 bases, with 14 bases lying between them. The germline V gene has CDR1 SGHVS and CDR2 FQNEAQ. CDR3 length: 15 residues. CDR3 nucleotides: TGTGCCAGCAGCTTACAGTCTCTGGGCACTCAGCCCCAGCATTTT. This sequence encodes CASSLQSLGTQPQHF.

In its sample, this clone was seen once. The chain has TRBV7-2 and TRBJ1-2; D call uncertain. The V and J ends lost 5 bases and 5 bases respectively, with 21 bases between them. This CDR3 region has 16 residues. Germline V gene data show CDR1 as SGHTA and CDR2 as FQGNSA. CDR3 loop: CASSQNEGGFRYGYTF. The CDR3 DNA reads TGTGCCAGCAGCCAAAACGAGGGTGGGTTCCGGTATGGCTACACCTTC.

This chain joins TRBV24-1 and TRBJ1-5; D may be TRBD1 (5 bases). The CDR3 is 13 amino acids. V was cut by 4 bases and J by 5 bases, with 8 bases left in between. In germline, CDR1 is KGHDR, CDR2 SFDVKD. The CDR3 nucleotides are TGTGCCACCAGTGAGGGGGTTTATCAGCCCCAGCATTTT. This translates into CATSEGVYQPQHF.